One sample yielded the 5 T cell receptor beta chains listed below, sequenced in a study of cytomegalovirus exposure and HLA in healthy donors. Primers for the PCR totalled 60 Vbeta and 13 Jbeta. Method: immunoSEQ multiplex PCR; TCRdb's copy keeps in-frame clones and lacks some. The sample holds some 120,000 clones, over 60% seen once. The sequencing input was PBMCs. The receptor source for this set is a human donor in good health.

The V gene is TRBV6-1, the J gene TRBJ2-3; D is unclear. Germline values: CDR1 MNHNS, CDR2 SASEGT. CDR3 length: 13 amino acids. Trimming stripped 5 bases from V and 2 bases from J, with 8 bases between. Here the CDR3 reads CASSLYVTDTQYF. The DNA of the CDR3 is TGTGCCAGCAGTCTTTATGTCACAGATACGCAGTATTTT.

This clone was detected once. The V gene is TRBV15, the J gene TRBJ1-6; no definite D call. Per germline, CDR1 LNHNV and CDR2 YYDKDF (reference sequence). Deletions cut 5 bases from V and 4 bases from J, with 12 bases between. The length of the CDR3 is 15 residues. CDR3 protein: CATSGFERYNSPLHF. CDR3 nucleotide sequence: TGTGCCACCAGCGGCTTTGAGAGGTATAATTCACCCCTCCACTTT.

This rearrangement joins TRBV6-5 to TRBJ1-1; TRBD1 aligns across 9 bases. The CDR3 is made up of 15 amino acids. Germline CDR1 MNHEY, CDR2 SVGAGI. After removal of 9 bases from V and 1 base from J, the junction contained 9 bases not matched to a gene. The CDR3 DNA is TGTGCCAGTCGTACAGGGGGCGGGACGAACACTGAAGCTTTCTTT. The encoded protein is CASRTGGGTNTEAFF.

V and J are TRBV10-3 and TRBJ2-2; D possibly corresponds to TRBD1 (5 bases). Per the germline V gene, CDR1 is ENHRY and CDR2 is SYGVKD. V gave up 2 bases and J gave up 7 bases, with 14 bases separating them. The CDR3 spans 15 residues. CDR3 amino acids: CAISEATGVVGELFF. The CDR3 coding sequence is TGTGCCATCAGTGAGGCTACAGGAGTCGTCGGGGAGCTGTTTTTT.

CDR3 region: CASSSSAGGKETQYF. The DNA for the CDR3 is TGTGCCAGCAGCTCCTCGGCGGGGGGGAAAGAGACCCAGTACTTC. The V call is TRBV11-2, the J call TRBJ2-5, with 9 positions matching TRBD2. The trim removed 4 bases at V and 3 bases at J, leaving 6 bases unmatched. Looked up from germline, CDR1 is SGHAT and CDR2 is FQNNGV. The CDR3 is 15 residues long.